This is a list of T cell receptor beta chains from one sample in a study of cytomegalovirus exposure and HLA in healthy donors. Assay: immunoSEQ multiplex PCR; the TCRdb copy retains only in-frame clones and omits some. The top ten clones hold about 2.8% of a sample with about 140,000 clones, under 80% of them seen once. Sequencing used PBMCs. These receptor sequences come from a male donor in good health and CMV-seronegative. Each CDR3 is given with its conserved first and last residue. A D gene is named only where the DNA matches it firmly. Rows may omit the clone size; those that give it use once, few, many or a size class.

d_call	j_call	v_call	clone_size	cdr3_nt	cdr3_aa
-	TRBJ1-2	TRBV7-3	-	TGTGCCAGCAGCCCCGATATACAGAAAGATGGCTACACCTTC	CASSPDIQKDGYTF
-	TRBJ2-2	TRBV7-6	-	TGTGCCAGCACCTCAAGAGGAGTTCCCGGGGAGCTGTTTTTT	CASTSRGVPGELFF
TRBD1	TRBJ2-1	TRBV7-9	-	TGTGCCAGCAGCTCCGGACAGGGTCAAGAGCGGTTCTTC	CASSSGQGQERFF
TRBD1	TRBJ1-1	TRBV6-1	-	TGTGCCAGCAGTGGCGACAGGGACGCTGAAGCTTTCTTT	CASSGDRDAEAFF
TRBD1	TRBJ1-1	TRBV5-1	-	TGCGCCAGCAGCAGTACAGGGGCGAGGGGGCACACTGAAGCTTTCTTT	CASSSTGARGHTEAFF
-	TRBJ2-1	TRBV19	-	TGTGCCAGTACCAACAGCCCCTCCTACAATGAGCAGTTCTTC	CASTNSPSYNEQFF
-	TRBJ2-2	TRBV5-1	once	TGCGCCAGCAGCTTTGTGAGGGGAGGCAGCGGGGAGCTGTTTTTT	CASSFVRGGSGELFF
TRBD1	TRBJ2-2	TRBV6-5	-	TGTGCCAGCAGTTACTCGACGGGACAGCGTACCGGGGAGCTGTTTTTT	CASSYSTGQRTGELFF
TRBD1	TRBJ1-1	TRBV19	-	TGTGCCAGTAGTATCTACTTCCCCGGACAGGTCTTTAAAATCTCGACCACTGAAGCTTTCTTT	CASSIYFPGQVFKISTTEAFF
TRBD1	TRBJ1-5	TRBV30	-	TGTGCCTGGAGTGTAGGGACAGCTAGCAATCAGCCCCAGCATTTT	CAWSVGTASNQPQHF
-	TRBJ1-3	TRBV30	-	TGTGCCTGGAGTGTTACACCCTTCAGCTCTGGAAACACCATATATTTT	CAWSVTPFSSGNTIYF
TRBD2	TRBJ2-7	TRBV9	once	TGTGCCAGCAGCGTGAATGGACTAGCGGGAGGGTACGAGCAGTACTTC	CASSVNGLAGGYEQYF
-	TRBJ2-3	TRBV19	-	TGTGCCAGTAGTACCCGGGACAACACAGATACGCAGTATTTT	CASSTRDNTDTQYF
TRBD1	TRBJ2-3	TRBV5-6	-	TGTGCCAGCAGCTCAACCGGGACAGGGGGCACAGATACGCAGTATTTT	CASSSTGTGGTDTQYF
-	TRBJ2-7	TRBV6-1	-	TGTGCCAGCAGTGAAGGTACAGGCAGCTCCTACGAGCAGTACTTC	CASSEGTGSSYEQYF
TRBD2	TRBJ2-1	TRBV27	-	TGTGCCAGCAGTTTCTCGGGACTAGCCAATGAGCAGTTCTTC	CASSFSGLANEQFF
-	TRBJ1-1	TRBV18	once	TGTGCCAGCTCACCACGGGGGGGCGAAGCTTTCTTT	CASSPRGGEAFF
TRBD2	TRBJ2-1	TRBV18	-	TGTGCCAGCTCACTCCCCGGGACTAGCGTTAATGAGCAGTTCTTC	CASSLPGTSVNEQFF
-	TRBJ2-3	TRBV5-1	once	TGCGCCAGCGCGGGTCGGGGGAGCGAAGGAGATACGCAGTATTTT	CASAGRGSEGDTQYF
-	TRBJ2-5	TRBV9	-	TGTGCCAGCAGCCCTTTGCTCAGTTGGGAGACCCAGTACTTC	CASSPLLSWETQYF
TRBD1	TRBJ1-2	TRBV6-5	-	TGTGCCAGCAGTATGACCCTGACAGGGGCCTATGGCTACACCTTC	CASSMTLTGAYGYTF
TRBD2	TRBJ2-3	TRBV7-6	-	TGTGCCAGCAGCTTAGGACTAGCGGGAGAGGGAAATACGCAGTATTTT	CASSLGLAGEGNTQYF
TRBD2	TRBJ2-7	TRBV5-6	-	TGTGCCAGCAGCTTGGGGGGGACTAGCGGGTCCTACGAGCAGTACTTC	CASSLGGTSGSYEQYF
-	TRBJ2-1	TRBV2	-	TGTGCCAGCATCGGAGGGAATGAGCAGTTCTTC	CASIGGNEQFF
-	TRBJ2-2	TRBV27	-	TGTGCCAGCAGCCTAGCCGGGGAGCTGTTTTTT	CASSLAGELFF
TRBD1	TRBJ1-2	TRBV6-5	-	TGTGCCAGCAGTACAAAACAGGGGGCCGGTGGCTACACCTTC	CASSTKQGAGGYTF
-	TRBJ1-5	TRBV15	-	TGTGCCACCAGCAGTAGGGGCGGCAATCAGCCCCAGCATTTT	CATSSRGGNQPQHF
-	TRBJ1-2	TRBV5-1	once	TGCGCCAGCAGACTCGAGGGGGTGGGAGACTATGGCTACACCTTC	CASRLEGVGDYGYTF
-	TRBJ2-1	TRBV25-1	-	TGTGCCAGCAGTGAATCCGAGTATTATGAGCAGTTCTTC	CASSESEYYEQFF
-	TRBJ1-4	TRBV25-1	-	TGTGCCAGCAGGCCACCGGGTCTCACGGAAAAACTGTTTTTT	CASRPPGLTEKLFF
TRBD1	TRBJ1-2	TRBV19	-	TGTGCCAGTAGTACGCAAGGGACAGATACTAACTATGGCTACACCTTC	CASSTQGTDTNYGYTF
TRBD2	TRBJ2-3	TRBV5-1	-	TGCGCCAGCAGCTTGGAGACTAGCGGGCGAGGAACGCAGTATTTT	CASSLETSGRGTQYF
-	TRBJ2-2	TRBV19	-	TGTGCCAGTATGGGACAATCGAACACCGGGGAGCTGTTTTTT	CASMGQSNTGELFF
-	TRBJ1-2	TRBV14	-	TGTGCCAGCAGCCAGAGGGAGGCTAGAGGCTACACCTTC	CASSQREARGYTF
TRBD2	TRBJ2-7	TRBV5-1	-	TGCGCCAGCAGCACCATCACTAGCGGGCCAACCTACGAGCAGTACTTC	CASSTITSGPTYEQYF
TRBD2	TRBJ2-2	TRBV5-6	-	TGTGCCAGCAGCTCCAGGGAGCGGGAGCGGTTCACCGGGGAGCTGTTTTTT	CASSSRERERFTGELFF
TRBD2	TRBJ2-5	TRBV9	-	TGTGCCAGCAGCCCCGGACTAGCGGGAGGTTCGAAGACCCAGTACTTC	CASSPGLAGGSKTQYF
-	TRBJ1-1	TRBV5-1	-	TGCGCCAGCAAGGCAGGGCTAAACACTGAAGCTTTCTTT	CASKAGLNTEAFF
-	TRBJ1-1	TRBV25-1	-	TGTGCCAGCAGTGAAGAGGGCATAGTGAACACTGAAGCTTTCTTT	CASSEEGIVNTEAFF
TRBD1	TRBJ1-2	TRBV30	-	TGTGCCTGGAAGTTCTCACCTGACAGGGGGCCTCGGGTCTATGGCTACACCTTC	CAWKFSPDRGPRVYGYTF
TRBD1	TRBJ1-2	TRBV5-1	once	TGCGCCAGCTCACCAGAGGACAGGGCTGACTATGGCTACACCTTC	CASSPEDRADYGYTF
TRBD1	TRBJ2-7	TRBV5-1	-	TGCGCCAGCAGAGTGTCAGGGACAGCCGAGCAGTACTTC	CASRVSGTAEQYF
-	TRBJ2-1	TRBV18	-	TGTGCCAGCTCACCGGGAAAGGCGGGAACCTACAATGAGCAGTTCTTC	CASSPGKAGTYNEQFF
TRBD1	TRBJ1-4	TRBV6-6	-	TGTGCCAGCAGTTACATCAGGGGGACTAATGAAAAACTGTTTTTT	CASSYIRGTNEKLFF
-	TRBJ2-5	TRBV6-1	-	TGTGCCAGCACTGTCCTTGAGACCCAGTACTTC	CASTVLETQYF
TRBD2	TRBJ2-1	TRBV6-4	-	TGTGCCAGCAGTGAGTCTAGCGGCGACAATGAGCAGTTCTTC	CASSESSGDNEQFF
TRBD2	TRBJ2-5	TRBV6-6	-	TGTGCCAGCACCTTTACGAGTAGCGGGGGGGTAGAGACCCAGTACTTC	CASTFTSSGGVETQYF
TRBD1	TRBJ1-2	TRBV15	-	TGTGCCACCAGCAGCCCCTATCGACAGGGCGACTATGGCTACACCTTC	CATSSPYRQGDYGYTF
-	TRBJ2-7	TRBV15	-	TGTGCCACCAGGCCCCGGACAGATTCCTACGAGCAGTACTTC	CATRPRTDSYEQYF
-	TRBJ2-7	TRBV19	-	TGTGCCAGTAGTGTCGGACAGTGGGGGGGCGAGCAGTACTTC	CASSVGQWGGEQYF
-	TRBJ1-4	TRBV6-5	-	TGTGCCAGCACCAGCTCTTGGGGGGATCGTGAAAAACTGTTTTTT	CASTSSWGDREKLFF
-	TRBJ1-2	TRBV30	-	TGTGCCTGGAGTCCGGAGGTGTGGGCTCTCTATGGCTACACCTTC	CAWSPEVWALYGYTF
TRBD1	TRBJ1-5	TRBV30	-	TGTGCCTGGAGTATTTCACAGGGGGCCTATAGCAATCAGCCCCAGCATTTT	CAWSISQGAYSNQPQHF
-	TRBJ2-5	TRBV5-1	-	TGCGCCAGCAGTACCCAGATCCCGGGAGCCCAAGAGACCCAGTACTTC	CASSTQIPGAQETQYF
-	TRBJ1-2	TRBV5-6	-	TGTGCCAGCAGCTTGGGAAATTTGCAGGGCTCCAGTGGCTACACCTTC	CASSLGNLQGSSGYTF
-	TRBJ2-2	TRBV5-1	once	TGCGCCAGCAGCTTGGCCTTAGACACCGGGGAGCTGTTTTTT	CASSLALDTGELFF
-	TRBJ2-5	TRBV7-9	-	TGTGCCAGCAGTATCGACAGGCTTTCCCAAGAGACCCAGTACTTC	CASSIDRLSQETQYF
TRBD1	TRBJ2-3	TRBV5-1	few	TGCGCCAGCAGCTTGGGAGGACAGGGGGCGACAGATACGCAGTATTTT	CASSLGGQGATDTQYF
-	TRBJ1-4	TRBV4-3	-	TGCGCCAGCAGCCACAACGCTGAACAGTCTGAAAAACTGTTTTTT	CASSHNAEQSEKLFF
-	TRBJ2-7	TRBV4-1	-	TGCGCCAGCAGCCAAGATGCGAGGCGCGAGCAGTACTTC	CASSQDARREQYF